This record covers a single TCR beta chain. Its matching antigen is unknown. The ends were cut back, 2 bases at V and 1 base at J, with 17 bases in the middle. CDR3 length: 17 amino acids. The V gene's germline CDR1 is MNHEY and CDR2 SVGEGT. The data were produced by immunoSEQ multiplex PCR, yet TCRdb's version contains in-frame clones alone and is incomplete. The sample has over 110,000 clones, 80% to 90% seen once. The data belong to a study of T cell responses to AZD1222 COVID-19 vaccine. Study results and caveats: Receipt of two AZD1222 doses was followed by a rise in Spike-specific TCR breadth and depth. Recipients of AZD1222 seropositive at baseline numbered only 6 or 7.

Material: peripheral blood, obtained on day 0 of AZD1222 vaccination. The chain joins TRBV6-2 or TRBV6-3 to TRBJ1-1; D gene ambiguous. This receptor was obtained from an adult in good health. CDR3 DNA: TGTGCCAGCAGTTACCCCCGAGTCGTGTCTTCGAACACTGAAGCTTTCTTT. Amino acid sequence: CASSYPRVVSSNTEAFF.